One TCR beta chain is described in this entry. The antigen is not known. The data belong to a study of monozygotic twins with inflammatory bowel disease. Using eight separate reactions per sample, the authors generated cDNA. Following a re-call of the 5' RACE reads, TCRdb has one entry per CDR3 protein and lacks DNA. This sample's table has around 410,000 distinct CDR3 sequences. General observations from the study: Twins with IBD had fewer clonotypes in common with others than healthy twins, particularly during disease activity. Backing was not found for a single strong signal or clonotype associated with IBD.

Looked up from germline, CDR1 is MDHEN and CDR2 is SYDVKM. The CDR3 is made up of 14 amino acids. The clonotype comes from a human donor with ulcerative colitis or Crohn's disease, or a healthy co-twin of an affected twin (not recorded which). The gene calls are TRBV28 and TRBJ2-1; the TCRdb D gene call, TRBD1, has no DNA to confirm it. Sample: blood. The CDR3: CASGGTAIRNEQFF.